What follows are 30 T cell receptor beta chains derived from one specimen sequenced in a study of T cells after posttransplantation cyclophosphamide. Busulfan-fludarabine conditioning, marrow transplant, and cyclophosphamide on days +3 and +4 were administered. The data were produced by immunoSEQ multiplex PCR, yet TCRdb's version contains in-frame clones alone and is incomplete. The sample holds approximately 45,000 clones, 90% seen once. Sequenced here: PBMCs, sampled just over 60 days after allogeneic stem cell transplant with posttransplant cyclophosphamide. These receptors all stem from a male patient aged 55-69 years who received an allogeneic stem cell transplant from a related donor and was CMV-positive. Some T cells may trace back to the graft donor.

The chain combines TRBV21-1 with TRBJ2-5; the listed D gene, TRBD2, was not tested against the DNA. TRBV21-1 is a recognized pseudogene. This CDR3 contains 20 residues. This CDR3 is CASSTGAGTSGASTPETQYF. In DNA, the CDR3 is TGTGCCAGCAGCACCGGGGCCGGGACTAGCGGGGCCTCAACCCCAGAGACCCAGTACTTC.

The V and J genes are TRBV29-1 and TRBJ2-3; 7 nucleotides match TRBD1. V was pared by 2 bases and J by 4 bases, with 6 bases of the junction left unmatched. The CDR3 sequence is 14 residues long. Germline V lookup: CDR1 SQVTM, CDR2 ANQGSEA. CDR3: CSVEPTTGSDTQYF. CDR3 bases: TGCAGCGTTGAACCGACGACAGGGTCAGATACGCAGTATTTT.

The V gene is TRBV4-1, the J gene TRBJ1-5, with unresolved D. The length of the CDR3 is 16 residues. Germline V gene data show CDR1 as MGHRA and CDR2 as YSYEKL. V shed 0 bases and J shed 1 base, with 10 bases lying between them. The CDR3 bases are TGCGCCAGCAGCCAAGACGCCCCGGGGAGCAATCAGCCCCAGCATTTT. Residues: CASSQDAPGSNQPQHF.

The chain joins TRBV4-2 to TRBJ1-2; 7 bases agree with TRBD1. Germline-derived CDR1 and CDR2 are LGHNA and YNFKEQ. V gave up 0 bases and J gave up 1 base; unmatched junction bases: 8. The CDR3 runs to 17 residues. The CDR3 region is CASSQDSGTDDNYGYTF. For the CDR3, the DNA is TGTGCCAGCAGCCAAGACTCCGGGACAGATGATAACTATGGCTACACCTTC.

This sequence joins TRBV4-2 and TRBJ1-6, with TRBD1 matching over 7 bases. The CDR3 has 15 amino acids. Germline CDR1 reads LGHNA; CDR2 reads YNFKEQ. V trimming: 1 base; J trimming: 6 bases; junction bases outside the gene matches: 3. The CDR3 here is CASSQGQGSNSPLHF. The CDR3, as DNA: TGTGCCAGCAGCCAAGGACAGGGCAGTAATTCACCCCTCCACTTT.

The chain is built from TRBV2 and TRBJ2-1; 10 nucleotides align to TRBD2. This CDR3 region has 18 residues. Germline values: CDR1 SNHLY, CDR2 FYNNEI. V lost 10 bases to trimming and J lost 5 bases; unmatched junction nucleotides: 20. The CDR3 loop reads CATLGASGRKIIDNEQFF. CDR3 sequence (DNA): TGTGCCACCCTAGGGGCTAGCGGGAGAAAAATTATTGACAATGAGCAGTTCTTC.

CDR3 bases: TGTGCCAGCAGCCAAGAGCGGGGTAACACTGAAGCTTTCTTT. Translation gives CASSQERGNTEAFF. The chain links TRBV4-2 to TRBJ1-1; no definite D call. Trimming took 0 bases from V and 2 from J, leaving 7 bases between them. CDR3 length: 14 amino acids. Per the germline V gene, CDR1 is LGHNA and CDR2 is YNFKEQ.

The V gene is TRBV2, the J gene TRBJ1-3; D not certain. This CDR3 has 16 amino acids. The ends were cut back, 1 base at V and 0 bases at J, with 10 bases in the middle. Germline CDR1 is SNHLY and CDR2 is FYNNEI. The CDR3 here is CASSEGSEYSGNTIYF. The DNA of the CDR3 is TGTGCCAGCAGTGAAGGTAGCGAATACTCTGGAAACACCATATATTTT.

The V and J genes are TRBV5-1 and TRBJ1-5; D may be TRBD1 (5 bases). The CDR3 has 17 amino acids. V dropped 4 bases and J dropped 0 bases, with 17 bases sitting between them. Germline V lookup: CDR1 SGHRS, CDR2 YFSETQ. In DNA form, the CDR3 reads TGCGCCAGCAGCCTAAAGACCCGGGACTTTAGCAATCAGCCCCAGCATTTT. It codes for CASSLKTRDFSNQPQHF.

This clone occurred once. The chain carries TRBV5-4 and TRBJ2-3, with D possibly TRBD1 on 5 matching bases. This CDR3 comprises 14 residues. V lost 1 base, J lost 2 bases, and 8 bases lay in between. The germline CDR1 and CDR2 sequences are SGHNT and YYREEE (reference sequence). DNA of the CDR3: TGTGCCAGCAGCTTGCAGGGCTACACAGATACGCAGTATTTT. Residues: CASSLQGYTDTQYF.

CDR3 amino acids: CASRYSSGANVLTF. CDR3 coding DNA: TGTGCCAGCAGGTACAGCTCTGGGGCCAACGTCCTGACTTTC. The chain links TRBV2 to TRBJ2-6; the D is unclear. From germline, CDR1 is SNHLY and CDR2 FYNNEI. V lost 6 bases, J lost 0 bases, and 6 bases lay in between. There are 14 residues in the CDR3.

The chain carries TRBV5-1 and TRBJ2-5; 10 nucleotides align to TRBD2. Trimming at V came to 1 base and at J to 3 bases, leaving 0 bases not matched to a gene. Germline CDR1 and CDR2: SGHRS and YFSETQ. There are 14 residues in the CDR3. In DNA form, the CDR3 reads TGCGCCAGCAGCTTGCTAGCGGGGGAAGAGACCCAGTACTTC. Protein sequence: CASSLLAGEETQYF.

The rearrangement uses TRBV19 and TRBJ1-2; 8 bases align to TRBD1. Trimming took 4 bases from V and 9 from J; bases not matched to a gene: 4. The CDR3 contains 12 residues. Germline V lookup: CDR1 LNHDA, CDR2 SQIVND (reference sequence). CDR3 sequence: CASSNRQGSYTF. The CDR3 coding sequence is TGTGCCAGTAGTAACCGACAGGGGAGCTACACCTTC.

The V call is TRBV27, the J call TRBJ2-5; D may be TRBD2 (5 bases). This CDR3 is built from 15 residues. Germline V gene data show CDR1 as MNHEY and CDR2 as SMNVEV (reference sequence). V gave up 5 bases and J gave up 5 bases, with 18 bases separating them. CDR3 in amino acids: CASSADLRGWETQYF. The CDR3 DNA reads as TGTGCCAGCAGTGCCGACCTACGGGGTTGGGAGACCCAGTACTTC.

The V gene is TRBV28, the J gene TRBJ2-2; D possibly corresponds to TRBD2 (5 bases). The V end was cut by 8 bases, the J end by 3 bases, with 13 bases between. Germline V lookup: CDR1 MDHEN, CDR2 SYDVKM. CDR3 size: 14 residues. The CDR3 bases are TGTGCCAGCGGACTGTCTCCTTACACCGGGGAGCTGTTTTTT. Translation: CASGLSPYTGELFF.

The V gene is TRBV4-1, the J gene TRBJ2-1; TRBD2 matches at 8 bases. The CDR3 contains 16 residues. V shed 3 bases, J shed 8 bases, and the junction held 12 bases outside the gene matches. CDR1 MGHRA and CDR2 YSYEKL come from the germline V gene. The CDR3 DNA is TGCGCCAGCAGCCACCCCCGGGAGGGCGGTTTTGATGAGCAGTTCTTC. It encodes CASSHPREGGFDEQFF.

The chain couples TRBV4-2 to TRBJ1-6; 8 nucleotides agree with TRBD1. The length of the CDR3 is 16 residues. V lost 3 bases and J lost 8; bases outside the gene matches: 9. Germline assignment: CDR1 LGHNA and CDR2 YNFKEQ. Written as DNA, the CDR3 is TGTGCCAGCAGCCAGGAGAACAGGGGGAGAGATTCACCCCTCCACTTT. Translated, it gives CASSQENRGRDSPLHF.

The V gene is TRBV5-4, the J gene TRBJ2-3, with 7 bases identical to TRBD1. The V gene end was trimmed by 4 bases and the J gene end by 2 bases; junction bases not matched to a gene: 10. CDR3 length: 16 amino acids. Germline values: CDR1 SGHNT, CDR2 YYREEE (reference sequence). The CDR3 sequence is CASSPGQDHSTDTQYF. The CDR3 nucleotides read TGTGCCAGCAGCCCCGGACAGGACCACTCCACAGATACGCAGTATTTT.

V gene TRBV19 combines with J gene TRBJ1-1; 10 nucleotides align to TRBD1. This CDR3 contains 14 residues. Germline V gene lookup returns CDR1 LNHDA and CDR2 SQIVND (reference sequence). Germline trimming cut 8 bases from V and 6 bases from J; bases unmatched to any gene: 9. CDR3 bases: TGTGCCAGTTCCTGGGGACAGGGGTTGGCTGAAGCTTTCTTT. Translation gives CASSWGQGLAEAFF.

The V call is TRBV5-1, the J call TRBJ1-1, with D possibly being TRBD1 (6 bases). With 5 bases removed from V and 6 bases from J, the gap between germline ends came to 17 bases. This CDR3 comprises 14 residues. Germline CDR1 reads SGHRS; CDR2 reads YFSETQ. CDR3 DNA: TGCGCCAGCAGGACAACAGGGATATCCCCTGAAGCTTTCTTT. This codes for CASRTTGISPEAFF.

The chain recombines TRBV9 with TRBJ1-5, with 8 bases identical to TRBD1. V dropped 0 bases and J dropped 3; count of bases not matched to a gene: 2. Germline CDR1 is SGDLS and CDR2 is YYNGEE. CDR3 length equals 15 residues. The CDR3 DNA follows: TGTGCCAGCAGCGTAGGGGGACAGGCCAATCAGCCCCAGCATTTT. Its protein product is CASSVGGQANQPQHF.

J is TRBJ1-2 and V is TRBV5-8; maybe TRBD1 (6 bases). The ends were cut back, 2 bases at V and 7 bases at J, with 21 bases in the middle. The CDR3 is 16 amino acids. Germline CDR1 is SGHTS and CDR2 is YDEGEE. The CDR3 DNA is TGTGCCAGCAGCTTATATACAGGGTATCGGTTCGGTGGCTACACCTTC. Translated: CASSLYTGYRFGGYTF.

The CDR3 protein is CASSPVGQGLDYGYTF. The CDR3 nucleotides read TGTGCCAGCAGCCCTGTGGGACAGGGACTTGACTATGGCTACACCTTC. The V and J genes are TRBV9 and TRBJ1-2; TRBD1 matches 9 bases. V was clipped by 4 bases and J by 3 bases; unmatched bases: 10. Germline V gene sequence: CDR1 SGDLS, CDR2 YYNGEE. The CDR3 extends over 16 amino acids.

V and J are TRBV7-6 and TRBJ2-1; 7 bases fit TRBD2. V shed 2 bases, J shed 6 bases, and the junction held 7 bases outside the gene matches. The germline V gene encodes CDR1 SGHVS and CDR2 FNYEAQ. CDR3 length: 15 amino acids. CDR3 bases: TGTGCCAGCAGCTTAAATGGGGGGGGAAGCAATGAGCAGTTCTTC. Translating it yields CASSLNGGGSNEQFF. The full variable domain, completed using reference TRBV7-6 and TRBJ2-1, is GAGVSQSPRYKVTKRGQDVALRCDPISGHVSLYWYRQALGQGPEFLTYFNYEAQQDKSGLPNDRFSAERPEGSISTLTIQRTEQRDSAMYRCASSLNGGGSNEQFFGPGTRLTVL.

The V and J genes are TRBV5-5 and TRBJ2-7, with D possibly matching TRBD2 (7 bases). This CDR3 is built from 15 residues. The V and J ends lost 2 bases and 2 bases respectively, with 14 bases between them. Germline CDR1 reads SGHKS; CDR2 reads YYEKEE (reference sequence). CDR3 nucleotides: TGTGCCAGCAGCTTAGGGCGGGGGCCTACCTACGAGCAGTACGTC. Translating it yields CASSLGRGPTYEQYV.

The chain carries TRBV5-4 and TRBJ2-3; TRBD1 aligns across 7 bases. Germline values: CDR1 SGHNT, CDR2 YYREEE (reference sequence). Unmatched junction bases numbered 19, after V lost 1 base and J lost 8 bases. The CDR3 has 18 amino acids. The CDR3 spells CASSLFNEIRQGRITQYF. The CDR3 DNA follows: TGTGCCAGCAGCTTGTTCAATGAAATACGACAGGGCAGGATTACGCAGTATTTT.

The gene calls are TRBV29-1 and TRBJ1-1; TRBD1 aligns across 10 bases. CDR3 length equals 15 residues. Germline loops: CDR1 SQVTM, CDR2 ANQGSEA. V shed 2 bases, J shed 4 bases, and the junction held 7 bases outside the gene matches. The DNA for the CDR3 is TGCAGCGTTGAAAAGACAGGGGGCAGGATCACTGAAGCTTTCTTT. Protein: CSVEKTGGRITEAFF.

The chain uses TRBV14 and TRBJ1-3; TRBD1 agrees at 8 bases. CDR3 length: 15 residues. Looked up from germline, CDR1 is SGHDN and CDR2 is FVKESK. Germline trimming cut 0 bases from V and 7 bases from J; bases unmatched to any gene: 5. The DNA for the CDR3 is TGTGCCAGCAGCCAAGATTTCCGGGACAGGAACACCATATATTTT. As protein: CASSQDFRDRNTIYF.

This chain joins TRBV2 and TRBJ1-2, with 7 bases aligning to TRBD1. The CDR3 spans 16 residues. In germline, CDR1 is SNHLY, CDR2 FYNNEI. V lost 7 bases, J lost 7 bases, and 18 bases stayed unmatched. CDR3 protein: CASIRLPVSTGFGYTF. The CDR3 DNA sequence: TGTGCCAGCATCCGTCTACCTGTCTCGACAGGGTTTGGCTACACCTTC.

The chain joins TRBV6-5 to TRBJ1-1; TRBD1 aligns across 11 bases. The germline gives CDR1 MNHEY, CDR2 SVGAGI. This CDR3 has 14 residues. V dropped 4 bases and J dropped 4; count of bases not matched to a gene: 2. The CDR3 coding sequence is TGTGCCAGCAGTTGGGGACAGGGGGGCACTGAAGCTTTCTTT. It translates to CASSWGQGGTEAFF.